The rows below give T cell receptor beta chains drawn from one sample of a study of blood T cell repertoires in COVID-19. The table came from immunoSEQ multiplex PCR; TCRdb's copy has only in-frame clones and leaves some out. This sample yields 39,000 or so clones, of which roughly nine tenths are seen a single time; less than 7% belongs to the top ten. The sample consisted of peripheral blood. The receptor source for this set is a human donor in a cohort sampled during active COVID-19. The CDR3 runs from the conserved cysteine through the conserved F or W. Clone size is shown for a subset of rows, as once, few, many or a class of expanded clone.

CDR3	V	J	size
CASSPGGGSGNTIYF	TRBV7-7	TRBJ1-3	once
CASSHPRTGGNTIYF	TRBV4-1	TRBJ1-3	once
CASSQGGDSYEQYF	TRBV4-3	TRBJ2-7	-
CASSQASYEQYF	TRBV4-2	TRBJ2-7	few
CASSSGTSGRAYNEQFF	TRBV27	TRBJ2-1	once
CASSLGGAGPSYEQYF	TRBV5-4	TRBJ2-7	-
CASSSPLGVSGNTIYF	TRBV9	TRBJ1-3	-
CASSLGAGVSYNEQFF	TRBV27	TRBJ2-1	-
CASRRAGDNEQFF	TRBV7-9	TRBJ2-1	-
CASRVSGGRETQYF	TRBV7-2	TRBJ2-5	-
CASSSTGFNEQFF	TRBV7-9	TRBJ2-1	-
CASSLRDRGIPIDYGYTF	TRBV7-8	TRBJ1-2	-
CASSSDRGAEAFF	TRBV11-2	TRBJ1-1	-
CASSLTNEQYF	TRBV7-8	TRBJ2-7	-
CASSRLGTSGDTQYF	TRBV3-1/TRBV3-2	TRBJ2-3	-
CASSLEQGTGPVAQYF	TRBV5-1	TRBJ2-5	few
CASSPGQARSGANVLTF	TRBV5-4	TRBJ2-6	-
CASSQDIYEQYF	TRBV14	TRBJ2-7	-
CASKQAYNEQFF	TRBV2	TRBJ2-1	-
CARESYNEQFF	TRBV6-4	TRBJ2-1	few
CASSYRGPPDEQFF	TRBV6-5	TRBJ2-1	-
CASSVGQGSSYEQYF	TRBV5-1	TRBJ2-7	few
CATTPPSAVGLALDTQYF	TRBV10-2	TRBJ2-3	-
CASSFGQSTGELFF	TRBV5-1	TRBJ2-2	-
CASSFLLAGGREQFF	TRBV5-5	TRBJ2-1	-
CASSRGLAGATDTQYF	TRBV7-9	TRBJ2-3	-
CASSVGNPSSYNEQFF	TRBV9	TRBJ2-1	once
CASSQDLGGFTNEKLFF	TRBV4-3	TRBJ1-4	few
CASGLDISGYTF	TRBV12-5	TRBJ1-2	-
CASSTGTGNEQFF	TRBV5-4	TRBJ2-1	once
CASSLWAGAEDTQYF	TRBV5-1	TRBJ2-3	once
CASSFMVGLVWEQYF	TRBV11-2	TRBJ2-7	-
CASRDTRLGEQYF	TRBV6-6	TRBJ2-7	-
CASSVSGQGNYGYTF	TRBV5-1	TRBJ1-2	-
CASRPSGQETQYF	TRBV6-2/TRBV6-3	TRBJ2-5	-
CASQSGLAGGWAGELFF	TRBV19	TRBJ2-2	-
CALNRGRENEKLFF	TRBV30	TRBJ1-4	-
CASSATLNYGYTF	TRBV5-4	TRBJ1-2	-
CASSQDWPGTSGQETQYF	TRBV4-1	TRBJ2-5	-
CASRLSMGQSYEQYF	TRBV5-5	TRBJ2-7	-
CASSQHARGNSPLHF	TRBV4-1	TRBJ1-6	medium-sized